This T cell receptor (beta chain) was captured by sequencing in a study of cytomegalovirus exposure and HLA in healthy donors. This clone was counted between two and nine times. Its cognate antigen is unknown. General observations from the study: Presence/absence analyses took donor sequencing depth as roughly uniform. What a later analysis showed was that several of the most significant clusters appeared linked to common viral pathogens.

In the PCR, 60 Vbeta and 13 Jbeta primers were used. Repertoires were generated with immunoSEQ multiplex PCR, while TCRdb's copy carries only in-frame clones and drops some. The sample has around 110,000 clones, around 75% seen once. Germline CDR1 is SGHAT and CDR2 is FQNNGV. Losses at the gene ends were 3 bases for V and 3 bases for J; bases not matched to a gene: 1. The CDR3 has 13 residues. This receptor was identified in a man aged 35-49 years in good health and CMV-seronegative. Material: PBMCs. V is TRBV11-2 and J is TRBJ2-7, with 8 bases lining up with TRBD1. The CDR3 nucleotides are TGTGCCAGCAGCTTCGGACAGGGCTACGAGCAGTACTTC. Protein sequence: CASSFGQGYEQYF.